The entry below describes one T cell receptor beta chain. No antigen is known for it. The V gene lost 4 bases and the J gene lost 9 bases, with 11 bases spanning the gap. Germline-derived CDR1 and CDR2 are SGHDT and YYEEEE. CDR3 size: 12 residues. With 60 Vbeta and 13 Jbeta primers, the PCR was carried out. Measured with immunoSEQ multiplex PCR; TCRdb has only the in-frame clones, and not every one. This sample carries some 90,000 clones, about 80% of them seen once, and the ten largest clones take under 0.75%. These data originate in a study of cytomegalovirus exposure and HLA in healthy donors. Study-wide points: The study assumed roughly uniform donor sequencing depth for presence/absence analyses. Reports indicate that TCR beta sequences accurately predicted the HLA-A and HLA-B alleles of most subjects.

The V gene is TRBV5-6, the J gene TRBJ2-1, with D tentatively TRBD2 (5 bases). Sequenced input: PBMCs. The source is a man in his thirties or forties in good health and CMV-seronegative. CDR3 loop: CASSHGRGEQFF. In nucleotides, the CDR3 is TGTGCCAGCAGCCACGGCCGGGGTGAGCAGTTCTTC.